The 27 T cell receptor beta chains reported below all come from one sample, sequenced in a study of T cell repertoires in cytomegalovirus infection. Via MiXCR, TCRdb re-called the reads, giving one row per CDR3 protein. Among around 800,000 distinct CDR3 sequences listed, about 30% were seen once. No antigen is known for these receptors. Sequencing used cultured CD8+ T cells from PBMCs, obtained from culture after CMV antigen stimulation. These receptors all stem from a human donor in good health (CMV status not recorded). Some clones in this sample may be carry-over from other donors' samples.

The chain has TRBV14 and TRBJ2-1; D gene unclear. The CDR3 extends over 15 amino acids. Trimming took off 0 bases at V and 2 bases at J, with 8 bases between the two ends. Germline V gene data show CDR1 as SGHDN and CDR2 as FVKESK. The CDR3 sequence is CASSQEVGPYNEQFF. DNA for the CDR3: TGTGCCAGCAGCCAAGAGGTTGGGCCCTACAATGAGCAGTTCTTC.

This clonotype was found a few times. CDR3 DNA sequence: TGTGCCAGCAGCTTGGGGGGAGTTGCCTATGGCTACACCTTC. It is translated as CASSLGGVAYGYTF. The chain joins TRBV7-9 to TRBJ1-2, with D possibly TRBD1 on 5 matching bases. In germline, CDR1 is SEHNR, CDR2 FQNEAQ (reference sequence). V lost 3 bases to trimming and J lost 4 bases, with 12 bases between them. This CDR3 has 14 residues.

Worth noting for this clonotype: At one end, the junction sequence differs from germline, possibly due to a read error. The CDR3 reads CVSTGFGVNEQFF. The CDR3 DNA reads as TGTGTCAGCACCGGGTTTGGTGTGAATGAGCAGTTCTTC. The chain employs TRBV5-4 and TRBJ2-1; D gene unclear. The CDR3 length is 13 residues. Germline CDR1 is SGHNT and CDR2 is YYREEE (reference sequence).

This clonotype occurred a few times. The rearrangement joins TRBV5-5 to TRBJ2-7, with 7 positions matching TRBD2. This CDR3 is 13 amino acids long. The germline gives CDR1 SGHKS, CDR2 YYEKEE (reference sequence). The J segment lost 3 bases and the V segment lost 5 bases, leaving 5 bases of the junction unmatched. The CDR3 nucleotides read TGTGCCAGCAGTAACGGGGGGAGCTACGAGCAGTACTTC. The encoded protein is CASSNGGSYEQYF.

This clonotype has just a few counts. V gene TRBV20-1 combines with J gene TRBJ2-1, with TRBD2 matching over 7 bases. Germline V gives CDR1 DFQATT, CDR2 SNEGSKA (reference sequence). The J segment lost 5 bases and the V segment lost 1 base, leaving 11 bases of the junction unmatched. The CDR3 has 16 residues. CDR3 in DNA: TGCAGTGCTAGAGGGCGGGGGATGGCCTGGGACAATGAGCAGTTCTTC. This encodes CSARGRGMAWDNEQFF.

The V call is TRBV6-2 or TRBV6-3, the J call TRBJ1-2; 7 bases match TRBD1. The trim removed 2 bases at V and 4 bases at J, leaving 4 bases unmatched. The CDR3 runs to 14 residues. CDR1 MNHEY and CDR2 SVGEGT come from the germline V gene. In nucleotides, the CDR3 is TGTGCCAGCAGTTACCAGGCAGGGGGCTATGGCTACACCTTC. Translating gives CASSYQAGGYGYTF.

The table lists this clonotype with many counts. This sequence joins TRBV7-2 and TRBJ2-3; no firm D call. Deletions cut 4 bases from V and 0 bases from J, with 11 bases between. This CDR3 is 15 amino acids long. CDR1 is SGHTA, CDR2 FQGNSA, per germline. The CDR3 is CASSSLVTSTDTQYF. CDR3 DNA sequence: TGTGCCAGCAGCTCGCTAGTAACTAGCACAGATACGCAGTATTTT.

This clonotype has a count of ten or more. The chain uses TRBV12-3 or TRBV12-4 and TRBJ2-7; a possible D gene is TRBD1 (5 bases). The CDR3 is made up of 13 amino acids. V lost 5 bases to trimming and J lost 6 bases, with 14 bases between them. The CDR3, as DNA: TGTGCCAGCAGTGTGGGCCCAAGGGGCGAGCAGTACTTC. Protein sequence: CASSVGPRGEQYF.

This clonotype was counted once. J is TRBJ2-2 and V is TRBV4-1, with 7 bases identical to TRBD1. The ends lost 1 base at V and 8 bases at J; junction bases unmatched: 7. The CDR3 totals 15 residues. Germline CDR1 is MGHRA and CDR2 is YSYEKL. In DNA, the CDR3 is TGCGCCAGCAGCCAAGTTTTAGGGGGCCGTGGGGAGCTGTTTTTT. Its protein is CASSQVLGGRGELFF.

The rearrangement links TRBV14 to TRBJ1-2; D remains ambiguous. Per germline, CDR1 SGHDN and CDR2 FVKESK. This CDR3 contains 14 residues. V was pared by 4 bases and J by 2 bases, with 11 bases between. The CDR3 region is CASSPDLGNYGYTF. DNA for the CDR3: TGTGCCAGCAGCCCAGACCTAGGAAACTATGGCTACACCTTC.

V and J are TRBV12-3 or TRBV12-4 and TRBJ1-1, with 7 nucleotides matching TRBD1. V shed 6 bases and J 8 bases; nucleotides not matched to a gene: 12. The CDR3 is made up of 14 amino acids. CDR3 amino acids: CASSRQGRMVEAFF. The CDR3 DNA is TGTGCCAGCAGCCGACAGGGACGGATGGTGGAAGCTTTCTTT.

V and J are TRBV6-5 and TRBJ1-5; 10 nucleotides align to TRBD1. Unmatched junction bases numbered 6, after V lost 5 bases and J lost 2 bases. Germline CDR1 and CDR2: MNHEY and SVGAGI. The CDR3 sequence is 16 residues long. Written as DNA, the CDR3 is TGTGCCAGCAGTGCTTGGACAGGGGGAGGCAATCAGCCCCAGCATTTT. Protein product: CASSAWTGGGNQPQHF.

This clonotype was observed a handful of times. The V call is TRBV4-1, the J call TRBJ1-1, with 10 bases that match TRBD1. Germline V gene sequence: CDR1 MGHRA, CDR2 YSYEKL. The CDR3 loop spans 17 amino acids. V lost 2 bases and J lost 3; bases outside the gene matches: 9. The CDR3 spells CASSQRDRGRSDTEAFF. The DNA for the CDR3 is TGCGCCAGCAGCCAACGAGACAGGGGGCGGTCGGACACTGAAGCTTTCTTT.

This clonotype was picked up a small number of times. The rearrangement uses TRBV6-2 or TRBV6-3 and TRBJ2-7; D is unresolved. The CDR3 loop spans 15 amino acids. The V end lost 0 bases, the J end lost 1 base, and 10 bases lay between the germline ends. CDR1 and CDR2 from the germline V gene are MNHEY and SVGEGT. CDR3 nucleotide sequence: TGTGCCAGCAGTTACTCGATCGGCAGTTCCTACGAGCAGTACGTC. Translated: CASSYSIGSSYEQYV.

The chain has TRBV2 and TRBJ2-7; possibly TRBD1 for D (5 bases). The length of the CDR3 is 14 residues. Germline V gives CDR1 SNHLY, CDR2 FYNNEI. V gave up 2 bases and J gave up 2 bases, with 10 bases separating them. The CDR3 nucleotides read TGTGCCAGCAGTGAACAGGGTGGGGCCTACGAGCAGTACTTC. Its protein is CASSEQGGAYEQYF.

The table lists this clonotype with a few counts. The rearrangement joins TRBV10-3 to TRBJ2-1; D is perhaps TRBD1 or TRBD2 (5 bases each). V lost 6 bases and J 6 bases, leaving 15 bases between the germline ends. Germline CDR1 reads ENHRY; CDR2 reads SYGVKD. This CDR3 comprises 14 residues. The CDR3 DNA is TGTGCCATCAGGGTGGGCAGGGACGGCAATGAGCAGTTCTTC. This translates into CAIRVGRDGNEQFF.

This clonotype was counted between two and nine times. The chain recombines TRBV6-1 with TRBJ2-1; 7 positions match TRBD2. Germline CDR1 reads MNHNS; CDR2 reads SASEGT. After removal of 2 bases from V and 0 bases from J, the junction contained 10 bases not matched to a gene. This CDR3 has 18 residues. The CDR3, as DNA: TGTGCCAGCAGTGAACCCGTCCATATAGCGGGCTCCTACAATGAGCAGTTCTTC. This gives the protein CASSEPVHIAGSYNEQFF.

The chain is built from TRBV7-6 and TRBJ1-5; D remains unclear. Germline lookup yields CDR1 SGHVS and CDR2 FNYEAQ. Trimming shortened V by 5 bases and J by 3 bases, and 11 bases separated the two germline ends. The CDR3 spans 14 residues. This CDR3 is CASSNGRSNQPQHF. As DNA, the CDR3 is TGTGCCAGCAGCAACGGACGGTCCAATCAGCCCCAGCATTTT.

V is TRBV20-1 and J is TRBJ2-1; 7 bases agree with TRBD1. CDR1 is DFQATT and CDR2 is SNEGSKA in the germline V gene (reference sequence). V gave up 3 bases and J gave up 2 bases; unmatched junction bases: 7. The CDR3 length is 15 residues. The CDR3 coding sequence is TGCAGTGCTAGGATACGGGACAGAGCCTACAATGAGCAGTTCTTC. It is translated as CSARIRDRAYNEQFF.

Note on this clonotype: A much larger clone differs by one base, so this may be a read error. This chain joins TRBV27 and TRBJ2-1; a weak D match, TRBD2 (5 bases). The V and J ends lost 6 bases and 3 bases respectively, with 9 bases between them. The germline V gene has CDR1 MNHEY and CDR2 SMNVEV (reference sequence). The CDR3 extends over 13 amino acids. Written as DNA, the CDR3 is TGTGCCAGCAGCCCCGGGAACTACAATGAGCAGTTCTTC. Its protein is CASSPGNYNEQFF.

This clonotype was seen at least ten times. The chain carries TRBV7-2 and TRBJ2-1; D might be TRBD1 or TRBD2, each matching 5 bases. The CDR3 has 13 residues. V was pared by 5 bases and J by 12 bases, with 17 bases between. Germline V gene sequence: CDR1 SGHTA, CDR2 FQGNSA. CDR3 in amino acids: CASSQIQTGGQFF. In nucleotides, the CDR3 is TGTGCCAGCAGCCAGATCCAAACTGGGGGGCAGTTCTTC. The variable domain in full, completed from reference TRBV7-2 and TRBJ2-1, reads GAGVSQSPSNKVTEKGKDVELRCDPISGHTALYWYRQSLGQGLEFLIYFQGNSAPDKSGLPSDRFSAERTGGSVSTLTIQRTQQEDSAVYLCASSQIQTGGQFFGPGTRLTVL.

The genes are TRBV29-1 and TRBJ2-1, with D possibly being TRBD1 (5 bases). Germline V CDR1 and CDR2: SQVTM, ANQGSEA. The CDR3 covers 13 residues. V was shortened by 6 bases and J by 4 bases, with 13 bases between the two germline ends. This chain's CDR3 is CSVVREPYNEQFF. The CDR3 bases are TGCAGCGTCGTCAGGGAACCATACAATGAGCAGTTCTTC.

The chain is built from TRBV28 and TRBJ2-1, with 8 nucleotides matching TRBD2. Germline V gene sequence: CDR1 MDHEN, CDR2 SYDVKM. The CDR3 extends over 14 amino acids. With V trimmed by 6 bases and J by 6 bases, 7 bases remained unmatched. CDR3 coding DNA: TGTGCCAGCAGCCGGAGCGGGGGACGCAATGAGCAGTTCTTC. Translated, it gives CASSRSGGRNEQFF.

This clonotype was found a few times. The chain combines TRBV12-3 or TRBV12-4 with TRBJ2-6; maybe TRBD2 (5 bases). The CDR3 is made up of 17 amino acids. V dropped 1 base and J dropped 0 bases, with 10 bases sitting between them. CDR3 region: CASSLVAGGSGANVLTF. CDR3 DNA sequence: TGTGCCAGCAGTTTAGTGGCGGGCGGCTCTGGGGCCAACGTCCTGACTTTC.

This clonotype has a handful of counts. This rearrangement joins TRBV27 to TRBJ2-1; perhaps TRBD1 as D (5 bases). Germline V lookup: CDR1 MNHEY, CDR2 SMNVEV (reference sequence). This CDR3 spans 14 amino acids. Trimming left V 5 bases short and J 3 bases short, with 11 bases between. The CDR3 region has the DNA TGTGCCAGCAGTAGAAGACAGAACTACAATGAGCAGTTCTTC. Translation: CASSRRQNYNEQFF.

The chain combines TRBV10-3 with TRBJ2-1; 13 nucleotides line up with TRBD2. The germline V gene encodes CDR1 ENHRY and CDR2 SYGVKD. Germline trimming cut 10 bases from V and 5 bases from J; bases unmatched to any gene: 8. There are 15 residues in the CDR3. CDR3 DNA: TGTGCCACCCGCCCTACTAGCGGGGGGGACAATGAGCAGTTCTTC. Translated: CATRPTSGGDNEQFF.

This clonotype was seen repeatedly, ten times or more. This rearrangement joins TRBV7-6 to TRBJ2-1; the D gene could be TRBD1 or TRBD2 (6 bases each). The germline V gene has CDR1 SGHVS and CDR2 FNYEAQ. CDR3 size: 13 residues. The V end was cut by 2 bases, the J end by 9 bases, with 11 bases between. The CDR3 DNA is TGTGCCAGCAGCTTATCGGGGGCAGGTGAGCAGTTCTTC. This translates into CASSLSGAGEQFF.